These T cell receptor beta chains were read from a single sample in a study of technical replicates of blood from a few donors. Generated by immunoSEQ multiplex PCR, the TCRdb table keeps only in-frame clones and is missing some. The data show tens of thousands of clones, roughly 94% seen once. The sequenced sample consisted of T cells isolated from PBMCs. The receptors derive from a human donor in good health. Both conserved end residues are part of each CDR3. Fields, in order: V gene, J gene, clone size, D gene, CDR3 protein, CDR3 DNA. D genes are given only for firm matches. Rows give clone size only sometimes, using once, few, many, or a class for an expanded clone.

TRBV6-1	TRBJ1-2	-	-	CASSSSIREHYGYTF	TGTGCCAGCTCCTCGTCCATTCGGGAACACTATGGCTACACCTTC
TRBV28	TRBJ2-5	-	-	CASSSGVWETQYF	TGTGCCAGCAGTTCGGGGGTGTGGGAGACCCAGTACTTC
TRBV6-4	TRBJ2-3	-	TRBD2	CASSPTSGSTDTQYF	TGTGCCAGCTCCCCGACTAGCGGGAGCACAGATACGCAGTATTTT
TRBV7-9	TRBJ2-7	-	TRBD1	CASSSGTVPGDEQYF	TGTGCCAGCAGCTCCGGGACAGTACCTGGCGACGAGCAGTACTTC
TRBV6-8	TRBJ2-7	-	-	CASSYHIAVLSYEQYF	TGTGCCAGCAGTTACCATATAGCGGTGCTCTCCTACGAGCAGTACTTC
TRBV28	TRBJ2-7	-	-	CAVRRGTDTYEQYF	TGTGCCGTTCGAAGGGGGACGGACACCTACGAGCAGTACTTC
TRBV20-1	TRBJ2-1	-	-	CSARLVTEQFF	TGCAGTGCTAGACTAGTGACTGAGCAGTTCTTC
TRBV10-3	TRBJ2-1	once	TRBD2	CAIRDGLAGVFHNEQFF	TGTGCCATCAGGGACGGACTAGCGGGAGTTTTCCACAATGAGCAGTTCTTC
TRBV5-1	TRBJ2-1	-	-	CASSSDSNEQFF	TGCGCCAGCAGCTCAGACTCGAATGAGCAGTTCTTC
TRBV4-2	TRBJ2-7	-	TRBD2	CASSRRTSNFDEQYF	TGTGCCAGCAGCCGCCGGACTAGCAACTTTGACGAGCAGTACTTC
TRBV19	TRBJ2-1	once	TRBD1	CASSTLPQGAYNEQFF	TGTGCCAGTAGTACCCTGCCACAGGGGGCCTACAATGAGCAGTTCTTC
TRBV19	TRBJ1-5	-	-	CASSIAGSSSQPQHF	TGTGCCAGTAGTATAGCGGGGAGCAGTAGTCAGCCCCAGCATTTT
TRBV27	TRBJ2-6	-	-	CASRTLRGPGANVLTF	TGTGCCAGCAGAACGTTGCGAGGCCCTGGGGCCAACGTCCTGACTTTC
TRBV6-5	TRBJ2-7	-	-	CASSPGPSYEQYF	TGTGCCAGCAGCCCCGGTCCCTCCTACGAGCAGTACTTC